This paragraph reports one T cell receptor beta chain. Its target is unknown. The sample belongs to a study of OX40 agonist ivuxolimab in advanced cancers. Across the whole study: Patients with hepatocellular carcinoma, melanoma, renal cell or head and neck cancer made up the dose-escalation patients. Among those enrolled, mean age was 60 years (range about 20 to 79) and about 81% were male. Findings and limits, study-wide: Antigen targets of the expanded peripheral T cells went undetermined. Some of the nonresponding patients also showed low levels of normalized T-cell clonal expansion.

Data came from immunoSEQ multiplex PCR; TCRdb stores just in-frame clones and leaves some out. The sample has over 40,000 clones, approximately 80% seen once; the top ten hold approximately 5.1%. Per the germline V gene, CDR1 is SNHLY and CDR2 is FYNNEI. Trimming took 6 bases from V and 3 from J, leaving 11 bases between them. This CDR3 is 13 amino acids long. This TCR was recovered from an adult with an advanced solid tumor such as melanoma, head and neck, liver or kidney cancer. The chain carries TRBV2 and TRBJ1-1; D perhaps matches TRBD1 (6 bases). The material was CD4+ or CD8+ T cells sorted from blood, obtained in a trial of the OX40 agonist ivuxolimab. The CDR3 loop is CASSDRRDTEAFF. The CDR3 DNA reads TGTGCCAGCAGCGACAGGAGGGACACTGAAGCTTTCTTT.